Presented here are 25 T cell receptor beta chains from one specimen sequenced in a study of OX40 agonist ivuxolimab in advanced cancers. TCRdb's copy holds only in-frame clones and misses some; the assay was immunoSEQ multiplex PCR. This table has about 26,000 clones, about 74% appearing once. Material: CD4+ or CD8+ T cells sorted from blood, obtained in a trial of the OX40 agonist ivuxolimab. All receptors come from an adult with an advanced solid tumor such as melanoma, head and neck, liver or kidney cancer.

The chain joins TRBV18 to TRBJ1-1, with D perhaps matching TRBD1 (5 bases). Germline CDR1 is KGHSH and CDR2 is LQKENI. Between the trimmed V and J ends, which lost 1 base and 1 base, there was a span of 16 bases. The CDR3 contains 17 residues. CDR3 loop: CASSPQRLGQGNTEAFF. The CDR3 DNA reads as TGTGCCAGCTCACCACAAAGGCTCGGGCAGGGGAACACTGAAGCTTTCTTT.

J is TRBJ1-2 and V is TRBV18; D gene uncertain. This CDR3 has 16 amino acids. Deletions cut 0 bases from V and 7 bases from J, with 18 bases between. Germline CDR1 reads KGHSH; CDR2 reads LQKENI. CDR3 coding DNA: TGTGCCAGCTCACCACCGCTAATGCCGAGACTCTCTGGCTACACCTTC. It translates to CASSPPLMPRLSGYTF.

The chain combines TRBV11-1 with TRBJ1-1; D might be TRBD1 (5 bases). V lost 5 bases, J lost 1 base, and 14 bases lay in between. Germline V gene lookup returns CDR1 SGHAT and CDR2 FQDESV (reference sequence). The CDR3 is made up of 15 amino acids. CDR3 amino acids: CASSAARAQNTEAFF. The CDR3 nucleotides are TGTGCCAGCAGCGCAGCCAGGGCCCAGAACACTGAAGCTTTCTTT.

V gene TRBV7-9 combines with J gene TRBJ2-1; 11 positions match TRBD2. CDR1 is SEHNR, CDR2 FQNEAQ, per germline (reference sequence). There are 15 residues in the CDR3. V trimming: 3 bases; J trimming: 4 bases; junction bases outside the gene matches: 2. The CDR3, as DNA: TGTGCCAGCAGCTTCACTAGCGGGGGATACAATGAGCAGTTCTTC. The encoded protein is CASSFTSGGYNEQFF.

This clone was counted only a few times. The chain joins TRBV18 to TRBJ1-5; a weak D match, TRBD1 (6 bases). Germline CDR1 reads KGHSH; CDR2 reads LQKENI. The CDR3 runs 13 residues. V was trimmed by 5 bases and J by 5 bases, leaving 10 bases between them. CDR3 residues: CASSGGEDQPQHF. The CDR3, as DNA: TGTGCCAGCTCAGGGGGCGAGGATCAGCCCCAGCATTTT. Supplemented by reference TRBV18 and TRBJ1-5, the full variable domain reads NAGVMQNPRHLVRRRGQEARLRCSPMKGHSHVYWYRQLPEEGLKFMVYLQKENIIDESGMPKERFSAEFPKEGPSILRIQQVVRGDSAAYFCASSGGEDQPQHFGDGTRLSIL.

This clone was seen a few times. Other nucleotide sequences from this sample produce the same CDR3. The chain employs TRBV27 and TRBJ1-2; 10 bases line up with TRBD1. V lost 0 bases and J lost 5; bases outside the gene matches: 0. This CDR3 is 14 amino acids long. From germline, CDR1 is MNHEY and CDR2 SMNVEV (reference sequence). The chain's CDR3 is CASSLSGQGYGYTF. In nucleotides, the CDR3 is TGTGCCAGCAGTTTATCGGGACAGGGGTATGGCTACACCTTC.

This chain joins TRBV6-1 and TRBJ1-2; 12 positions match TRBD1. The CDR3 sequence is 15 residues long. With 7 bases clipped from V and 3 bases from J, the junction kept 6 bases outside the gene matches. The germline gives CDR1 MNHNS, CDR2 SASEGT. The CDR3 here is CASILGQGAHYGYTF. CDR3 in DNA: TGTGCCAGCATCTTGGGACAGGGGGCGCACTATGGCTACACCTTC.

The chain joins TRBV6-1 to TRBJ2-3; TRBD2 matches at 8 bases. Germline V gives CDR1 MNHNS, CDR2 SASEGT. CDR3 length equals 15 residues. V was pared by 5 bases and J by 6 bases, with 10 bases of the junction left unmatched. CDR3 loop: CASSSSGRGWDTQYF. As DNA, the CDR3 is TGTGCCAGCAGTTCTAGCGGGCGGGGCTGGGATACGCAGTATTTT.

V is TRBV7-2 and J is TRBJ1-1; D gene uncertain. There are 14 residues in the CDR3. From germline, CDR1 is SGHTA and CDR2 FQGNSA. With 2 bases removed from V and 1 base from J, the gap between germline ends came to 8 bases. The CDR3 is CASSLWVQNTEAFF. CDR3 nucleotide sequence: TGTGCCAGCAGCTTATGGGTACAGAACACTGAAGCTTTCTTT.

In this sample, this clone turned up once. V usage is TRBV6-5 and J usage is TRBJ1-2, with 7 bases identical to TRBD1. The CDR3 spans 12 residues. V shed 6 bases and J 8 bases; nucleotides not matched to a gene: 6. CDR1 is MNHEY, CDR2 SVGAGI, per germline. The CDR3 here is CASSYRGSGYTF. The CDR3 coding sequence is TGTGCCAGCAGCTACAGGGGCAGCGGCTACACCTTC.

The V gene is TRBV5-1, the J gene TRBJ1-2; unclear D gene. This CDR3 has 14 amino acids. Between the trimmed V and J ends, which lost 0 bases and 0 bases, there was a span of 6 bases. The germline gives CDR1 SGHRS, CDR2 YFSETQ. CDR3 sequence (DNA): TGCGCCAGCAGCTTGGACGGGCCTAACTATGGCTACACCTTC. The encoded protein is CASSLDGPNYGYTF.

This clone was counted a few times. J is TRBJ2-1 and V is TRBV5-1, with 10 bases that match TRBD2. The V gene's germline CDR1 is SGHRS and CDR2 YFSETQ. The junction had 11 bases not matched to a gene; V was cut back by 4 bases and J by 10 bases. The CDR3 runs to 15 residues. The CDR3 bases are TGCGCCAGCAGCATTCAGAGCGGGGGGGCCGGAGAGCAGTTCTTC. Protein sequence: CASSIQSGGAGEQFF.

The V gene is TRBV11-1, the J gene TRBJ1-6; D gene unclear. Germline assignment: CDR1 SGHAT and CDR2 FQDESV (reference sequence). The V and J ends lost 1 base and 6 bases respectively, with 19 bases between them. This CDR3 has 18 residues. The CDR3 loop reads CASSLGSTAGSRNSPLHF. CDR3 DNA: TGTGCCAGCAGCTTAGGGTCTACAGCGGGGAGTCGTAATTCACCCCTCCACTTT. The entire variable domain, with the rest obtained from reference TRBV11-1 and TRBJ1-6, is as follows: EAEVAQSPRYKITEKSQAVAFWCDPISGHATLYWYRQILGQGPELLVQFQDESVVDDSQLPKDRFSAERLKGVDSTLKIQPAELGDSAMYLCASSLGSTAGSRNSPLHFGNGTRLTVT.

V and J are TRBV13 and TRBJ2-3; 7 positions match TRBD2. Germline V CDR1 and CDR2: PRHDT, FYEKMQ (reference sequence). This CDR3 has 17 amino acids. Trimming cost V 3 bases and J 1 base; bases outside gene matches: 10. This CDR3 is CASSLDLLGGGTDTQYF. The CDR3, as DNA: TGTGCCAGCAGCTTGGATTTACTGGGGGGGGGCACAGATACGCAGTATTTT.

The rearrangement links TRBV7-9 to TRBJ2-1; D unresolved. Germline values: CDR1 SEHNR, CDR2 FQNEAQ (reference sequence). Trimming took off 5 bases at V and 2 bases at J, with 10 bases between the two ends. The CDR3 is 14 residues long. The CDR3 bases are TGTGCCAGCAGCGCACTTTCGGCCTACAATGAGCAGTTCTTC. Translated: CASSALSAYNEQFF. Combining the CDR3 with reference TRBV7-9 and TRBJ2-1 gives the whole variable domain DTGVSQNPRHKITKRGQNVTFRCDPISEHNRLYWYRQTLGQGPEFLTYFQNEAQLEKSRLLSDRFSAERPKGSFSTLEIQRTEQGDSAMYLCASSALSAYNEQFFGPGTRLTVL.

This clone was seen a handful of times. V and J are TRBV30 and TRBJ2-3; D unresolved. This CDR3 has 13 residues. CDR1 and CDR2 from the germline V gene are GTSNPN and SVGIG (reference sequence). V lost 1 base and J 8 bases, leaving 13 bases between the germline ends. In DNA form, the CDR3 reads TGTGCCTGGAGTGGTCCCCGAGCCAGTACGCAGTATTTT. Translating gives CAWSGPRASTQYF.

This clone occurred once. The gene calls are TRBV29-1 and TRBJ2-3, with 12 bases fitting TRBD2. V shed 1 base, J shed 3 bases, and the junction held 2 bases outside the gene matches. The CDR3 has 15 residues. Germline CDR1 reads SQVTM; CDR2 reads ANQGSEA. The CDR3 protein is CSVEGTSGGTDTQYF. CDR3 in DNA: TGCAGCGTTGAAGGCACTAGCGGGGGGACAGATACGCAGTATTTT.

The chain has TRBV9 and TRBJ2-7, with TRBD1 matching 9 bases. CDR1 is SGDLS and CDR2 is YYNGEE in the germline V gene. CDR3 length: 15 residues. J lost 2 bases, V lost 0 bases, and 3 bases had no gene match. The CDR3 DNA sequence: TGTGCCAGCAGCGTAGGGAGACAGGGGGCCTACGAGCAGTACTTC. Amino acid sequence: CASSVGRQGAYEQYF.

The chain carries TRBV4-1 and TRBJ2-6; D may be TRBD1 (5 bases). The length of the CDR3 is 17 residues. Germline V lookup: CDR1 MGHRA, CDR2 YSYEKL. Between the trimmed V and J ends, which lost 1 base and 0 bases, there was a span of 10 bases. The CDR3 here is CASSQGQFLSGANVLTF. CDR3 nucleotide sequence: TGCGCCAGCAGCCAAGGACAGTTCCTCTCTGGGGCCAACGTCCTGACTTTC.

The table lists this clone with a few counts. The CDR3 region is CASAPLRVNTEAFF. CDR3 DNA: TGTGCCAGTGCCCCCCTCAGGGTGAACACTGAAGCTTTCTTT. The chain combines TRBV19 with TRBJ1-1; D is perhaps TRBD1 (5 bases). V lost 8 bases and J lost 0, with 13 bases in between. This CDR3 comprises 14 residues. The germline V gene encodes CDR1 LNHDA and CDR2 SQIVND (reference sequence).

A few counts support this clone. V gene TRBV7-9 combines with J gene TRBJ1-1; no firm D call. The CDR3 consists of 11 residues. With 1 base removed from V and 10 bases from J, the gap between germline ends came to 7 bases. Germline CDR1 reads SEHNR; CDR2 reads FQNEAQ (reference sequence). CDR3 nucleotides: TGTGCCAGCAGCTTAGAGCAGGTAGCTTTCTTT. Protein: CASSLEQVAFF.

This clone occurred once. This chain links TRBV18 with TRBJ1-2, with 7 bases aligning to TRBD1. Germline assignment: CDR1 KGHSH and CDR2 LQKENI. With V trimmed by 6 bases and J by 3 bases, 10 bases remained unmatched. This CDR3 has 15 residues. The CDR3 DNA reads TGTGCCAGCTCCCCGTCAGGGGGTTGGGACTATGGCTACACCTTC. This codes for CASSPSGGWDYGYTF.

CDR3 residues: CASSLGTGMNTEAFF. Written as DNA, the CDR3 is TGCGCCAGCAGCTTGGGGACAGGTATGAACACTGAAGCTTTCTTT. This chain joins TRBV5-1 and TRBJ1-1; 7 nucleotides align to TRBD1. V was pared by 0 bases and J by 0 bases, with 2 bases of the junction left unmatched. The CDR3 has 15 residues. The V gene's germline CDR1 is SGHRS and CDR2 YFSETQ.

CDR3 region: CAWSRLGLRDRGPSGNTIYF. CDR3 in DNA: TGTGCCTGGAGCCGACTGGGGCTCCGGGACAGGGGTCCCTCTGGAAACACCATATATTTT. The V gene is TRBV30, the J gene TRBJ1-3, with 10 bases matching TRBD1. The CDR3 loop spans 20 amino acids. After removal of 3 bases from V and 0 bases from J, the junction contained 17 bases not matched to a gene. Germline CDR1 reads GTSNPN; CDR2 reads SVGIG (reference sequence).

The CDR3 nucleotides are TGTGCCAGCAGCCAAGTAGAGAGGGTTAATTCACCCCTCCACTTT. This translates into CASSQVERVNSPLHF. The chain employs TRBV14 and TRBJ1-6; D unclear. Between the trimmed V and J ends, which lost 1 base and 6 bases, there was a span of 10 bases. The germline V gene has CDR1 SGHDN and CDR2 FVKESK. The CDR3 runs 15 residues.